Listed below are T cell receptor beta chains from one sample, sequenced in a study of technical replicates of blood from four donors. Sequenced by immunoSEQ multiplex PCR; TCRdb stores in-frame clones only, minus some. The sample yields tens of thousands of clones, roughly 91% seen once. The sample was T cells isolated from PBMCs. Source of these receptors: a human donor in good health. Some clones in this sample may be carry-over from other donors' samples. The CDR3 runs from the conserved cysteine through the conserved F or W. Each record gives: V gene, D gene, CDR3 protein. A D gene is named only where the DNA matches it firmly.

TRBV11-2 | TRBD1 | CASSPHPFPDRASNQPQHF
TRBV5-6 | TRBD2 | CASSLALAVPYNEQFF
TRBV10-1 | TRBD1 | CASNVNKGARHSGANVLTF
TRBV5-6 | . | CASSLDRFRTVSYEQYF
TRBV7-9 | TRBD2 | CASSLGLAGGTDTQYF
TRBV2 | . | CASSVGAGFGSTVETQYF
TRBV6-1 | . | CASSEDWGGMGDTIYF
TRBV5-1 | . | CASSSTAGYRRNTIYF
TRBV13 | TRBD1 | CASSLNTGAGEAFF
TRBV14 | TRBD1 | CASSRSGTDTYEQYF
TRBV15 | TRBD2 | CATSRGVASGRSYNEQFF
TRBV28 | TRBD2 | CASSLWGEGNEQFF
TRBV18 | . | CASSLDTRSGNTIYF
TRBV27 | TRBD2 | CASRGPGLANYEQYF
TRBV30 | TRBD1 | CAWSVTPDRDTGELFF
TRBV7-9 | . | CASSSQGGRNTEAFF
TRBV10-2 | TRBD1 | CASSAWDRGRNQPQHF
TRBV7-6 | . | CASRDLRNHGYTF
TRBV29-1 | . | CSGGQGDGREFF
TRBV11-2 | TRBD2 | CASSLSSGGADTQYF
TRBV27 | TRBD1 | CASSLFRGRNEQYF
TRBV6-1 | TRBD1 | CASSPGQGFTDTQYF
TRBV7-6 | . | CASSPPGFRTYNEQFF
TRBV18 | TRBD1 | CASSPPGTGFSYEQYF
TRBV6-5 | TRBD1 | CASSPRPGGLETQYF
TRBV2 | . | CASSEPAGGLGYGYTF
TRBV6-5 | . | CASSTTGSEAFF
TRBV23-1 | TRBD1 | CASSQTGNQPQHF
TRBV7-9 | . | CASSLDGRETQYF
TRBV5-6 | . | CASSLRRGRWEQYF
TRBV30 | TRBD2 | CAWRTASGGAWNEQYF
TRBV16 | . | CASSQVLNNEQFF
TRBV23-1 | TRBD2 | CASSQGRLAGHTDTQYF